The next 8 T cell receptor beta chains were all read from a single sample in a study of patients and donors after allogeneic stem cell transplantation. Using its own MiXCR run on the RT-PCR reads, TCRdb lists one record per CDR3 protein. The sample contains approximately 150,000 distinct CDR3 sequences, roughly 22% of which appear only once. Sequencing input: blood, either unsorted or a sorted T cell fraction (not recorded which). The receptors derive from a human donor who was either an allogeneic HSCT recipient or a stem cell or donor lymphocyte infusion donor (not recorded which). It is not recorded whose cells these are; they may come from a transplant donor.

The chain has TRBV10-3 and TRBJ2-3; D is unclear. The germline V gene encodes CDR1 ENHRY and CDR2 SYGVKD. Trimming pared 10 bases from V and 0 bases from J, leaving 8 bases between. The length of the CDR3 is 12 residues. The CDR3 loop reads CATADSTDTQYF. CDR3 coding DNA: TGTGCCACGGCGGACAGCACAGATACGCAGTATTTT.

This clonotype has only a few counts. J is TRBJ1-1 and V is TRBV4-1; no definite D call. The CDR3 has 16 residues. The germline CDR1 and CDR2 sequences are MGHRA and YSYEKL. V was shortened by 2 bases and J by 1 base, with 14 bases between the two germline ends. The DNA of the CDR3 is TGCGCCAGCAGCCAACGGGCGAGTAGAGAGAACACTGAAGCTTTCTTT. Translated, it gives CASSQRASRENTEAFF.

This clonotype was detected once. The rearrangement uses TRBV12-3 or TRBV12-4 and TRBJ2-3; D call uncertain. The CDR3 runs 15 residues. V was clipped by 7 bases and J by 0 bases, with 14 bases between them. The DNA of the CDR3 is TGTGCCAGCATTCCCCCGGGTTTTAGCACAGATACGCAGTATTTT. Encoded protein: CASIPPGFSTDTQYF.

This rearrangement joins TRBV7-6 to TRBJ2-3; D perhaps matches TRBD2 (6 bases). This CDR3 spans 15 amino acids. V lost 3 bases and J 2 bases, leaving 12 bases between the germline ends. In germline, CDR1 is SGHVS, CDR2 FNYEAQ. The CDR3 loop reads CASSLGGGITDTQYF. Here the CDR3 DNA reads TGTGCCAGCAGCTTGGGGGGAGGAATCACAGATACGCAGTATTTT. Full variable domain (outside the CDR3, taken from reference TRBV7-6 and TRBJ2-3): GAGVSQSPRYKVTKRGQDVALRCDPISGHVSLYWYRQALGQGPEFLTYFNYEAQQDKSGLPNDRFSAERPEGSISTLTIQRTEQRDSAMYRCASSLGGGITDTQYFGPGTRLTVL.

This chain joins TRBV4-3 and TRBJ2-2; 8 nucleotides align to TRBD2. The CDR3 totals 14 residues. The ends lost 3 bases at V and 7 bases at J; junction bases unmatched: 4. Germline V gene lookup returns CDR1 LGHNA and CDR2 YSLEER. The CDR3 is CASSHGGVNGELFF. The CDR3 nucleotides are TGCGCCAGCAGCCACGGGGGGGTAAACGGGGAGCTGTTTTTT.

The J gene is TRBJ2-5, the V gene TRBV24-1, with TRBD1 as a possible D gene (6 bases). Trimming pared 2 bases from V and 1 base from J, leaving 16 bases between. Germline V gene data show CDR1 as KGHDR and CDR2 as SFDVKD. The CDR3 is made up of 17 amino acids. The CDR3 region has the DNA TGTGCCACCAGTGATTACCGGGACAACATTCTCCAAGAGACCCAGTACTTC. Amino acid sequence: CATSDYRDNILQETQYF.

The chain has TRBV20-1 and TRBJ1-5; TRBD1 matches at 7 bases. V dropped 3 bases and J dropped 1; count of bases not matched to a gene: 3. Germline V gives CDR1 DFQATT, CDR2 SNEGSKA (reference sequence). CDR3 size: 14 residues. CDR3 protein: CSARPGGSNQPQHF. CDR3 DNA sequence: TGCAGTGCTAGGCCAGGGGGGAGCAATCAGCCCCAGCATTTT.

The chain links TRBV7-9 to TRBJ2-1, with 11 bases identical to TRBD2. This CDR3 spans 16 amino acids. The germline CDR1 and CDR2 sequences are SEHNR and FQNEAQ (reference sequence). The V and J ends lost 4 bases and 4 bases, in that order; junction bases with no gene match: 6. The CDR3 region has the DNA TGTGCCAGCAGCTCCCCGGGACTAGCGGAGTACAATGAGCAGTTCTTC. It encodes CASSSPGLAEYNEQFF.